The entry that follows covers one TCR beta chain sequence. Its antigen is not yet known. The sample holds no much larger clone one base away, and base qualities are not on file. The data stem from a study of shared clonotypes between healthy human individuals (dated by TCRdb to between 2020 and 2021). Background for the entire study: Three men and two women, aged 18 to 49 years, made up the cohort. Per donor, three plates each were used for CD4 naive and CD4 memory, two for CD8 naive, and one for CD8 memory. To estimate repertoire size and how much clonotype sharing occurs between individuals, the study deeply sequenced the blood TCR repertoires of several healthy adults. Libraries were prepared and TCR repertoires were sequenced by different laboratories using diverse techniques, in order to increase sequencing depth and limit assay-specific biases. Between about 0.94 and 8.9 billion PBMCs per donor were obtained by leukapheresis.

General study outcomes and caveats: Pairwise subsampling indicated that sequencing depth was expected to affect the degree of clonotype sharing among donors. When several donors were compared, the shared fraction of clonotypes was about 5% for naive CD4, around 3.5% for naive CD8, 2.3% for memory CD4, and 0.3% to 0.5% for memory CD8. Because the study included only a small number of donors, the genetic and exposure-history diversity represented was limited. Larger estimated clonotype richness was generally found for naive subsets than for memory subsets. Clonotypes shared by all four sorted-subset donors showed higher generation probabilities than non-shared clonotypes. Rarefaction of sorted-subset datasets indicated incomplete sequencing despite the large sequencing depth. Sampling was restricted to blood, and TCR repertoires in tissue are likely to differ from TCR repertoires in blood.

Based on the germline V gene, the CDR1 and CDR2 sequences are MNHEY and SVGAGI. After removal of 1 base from V and 5 bases from J, the junction retains 3 bases not matched to a gene. Spanning cysteine to phenylalanine, the CDR3 consists of 15 amino acids. Only the CDR3 portion is preserved as DNA: 45 bases, with reading frame beginning at the first base. Using the deep immunoSEQ assay, multiplex PCR amplified TCR CDR3 regions from genomic DNA. Extracted genomic DNA from each cell subset was spread evenly across all wells of several immunoSEQ 96-well plates, with each plate serving as a replicate. For sorted subsets, each replicate PCR was loaded with around 220 ng genomic DNA, equivalent to about 30,000 T cell genomes. Purified libraries were measured with a Qubit 3.0 fluorometer, size-checked on a Bioanalyzer 2100, and measured again with the KAPA Library Quantification kit. Every immunoSEQ 96-well plate was sequenced on a dedicated single-read 150-cycle Illumina NextSeq 550 flow cell. The original pipeline was this. Because only junctional sequences without quality scores were contained in the immunoSEQ output, filtering matching that applied to full-length reads could not be performed. Sequences were annotated with PyIR, a Python wrapper for IgBLAST v1.9, using IMGT germline references to assign V/J genes and CDR3. Any read was removed if the V/J assignment was weak (E-value above 1e-6), the CDR3 was missing, or the read contained stop codons, out-of-frame junctions, or ambiguous translated residues. V3J clonotypes were defined by identical inferred V gene, J gene, and CDR3 amino acid sequence. The percentage overlap between two repertoires was calculated by dividing the number of shared unique clonotypes by the size of the smaller repertoire. Richness of each repertoire was evaluated using RTK rarefaction, the Chao1 estimator, and Recon v2.1 estimates of unobserved clonotypes. Generation probabilities for all TCRbeta clonotypes obtained by the gDNA method from several donors were computed using OLGA. Drawn from immuneACCESS, this table holds only the in-frame rearrangements with V and J called that TCRdb kept. Clones are partly lost; checked studies trace under half to an unresolved V gene and leave the rest unexplained. The V and J calls and clone size come from that table; D and trimming were worked out from the DNA. This sample lists approximately 530,000 clones; around 95% were detected once. 0.05% to 0.08% of the sample belongs to the ten largest clones.

Donors were healthy HIV-negative adults with no recently reported acute infections or vaccinations. All donors were Caucasian adults living in Nashville, Tennessee, USA. CD4+ T cells were enriched by magnetic negative selection; naive cells were then positively selected on CD45RA, and the negative fraction formed the memory subset. Blood was obtained by leukapheresis, after which PBMCs were separated by Ficoll-Histopaque density gradient centrifugation and cryopreserved in liquid nitrogen vapor phase. Analytical flow cytometry was used to check the purity and quantity of each magnetically sorted T cell population. From each sorted fraction, genomic DNA was isolated and quantified by UV absorbance on a Nanodrop 2000c.

Sequencing used naive CD4+ T cells sorted from blood. Sample cell subset or site, as interpreted from the label and publication: CD45RA+ positively selected. The receptor was derived from a woman under 40 in good health. This chain is built from TRBV6-5 and TRBJ2-1; 9 middle bases align to TRBD1. The sequenced DNA: TGTGCCAGCAGTTACTTAGACAGGGGGGACAATGAGCAGTTCTTC. It translates to CASSYLDRGDNEQFF.